Shown below are 27 T cell receptor beta chains from a single sample sequenced in a study of PD-1 blockade in classical Hodgkin lymphoma. Each and every patient relapsed after autologous stem cell transplantation, and patients got differing brentuximab vedotin exposure. The method was immunoSEQ multiplex PCR; TCRdb's version includes in-frame clones alone and lacks a portion of them. The data hold fewer than 110,000 clones, with 80% to 90% observed a single time. The sample in question was peripheral blood mononuclear cells (PBMCs), obtained before the second cycle of nivolumab. The source is a human donor with classical Hodgkin lymphoma.

The chain couples TRBV7-7 to TRBJ2-7; D gene uncertain. V dropped 5 bases and J dropped 0 bases, with 11 bases sitting between them. The CDR3 contains 14 residues. Germline CDR1 reads SSHAT; CDR2 reads FNYEAQ (reference sequence). The chain's CDR3 is CASSPSPSSYEQYF. CDR3 nucleotides: TGTGCCAGCAGCCCCTCGCCTAGCTCCTACGAGCAGTACTTC.

The rearrangement uses TRBV6-4 and TRBJ2-3, with 11 bases fitting TRBD2. Germline V gives CDR1 MRHNA, CDR2 SNTAGT. V lost 0 bases to trimming and J lost 9 bases; unmatched junction nucleotides: 5. This CDR3 spans 15 amino acids. The CDR3 loop is CASSDSGLAAATQYF. CDR3 nucleotides: TGTGCCAGCAGTGACTCGGGACTAGCGGCCGCCACGCAGTATTTT.

This chain joins TRBV28 and TRBJ1-3, with 7 bases matching TRBD1. V trimming: 5 bases; J trimming: 4 bases; junction bases outside the gene matches: 2. In germline, CDR1 is MDHEN, CDR2 SYDVKM. The CDR3 covers 13 residues. The CDR3 loop reads CASSRDRGNTIYF. The CDR3 DNA follows: TGTGCCAGCAGTAGGGACAGAGGAAACACCATATATTTT. Complete variable domain (other parts from reference TRBV28 and TRBJ1-3): DVKVTQSSRYLVKRTGEKVFLECVQDMDHENMFWYRQDPGLGLRLIYFSYDVKMKEKGDIPEGYSVSREKKERFSLILESASTNQTSMYLCASSRDRGNTIYFGEGSWLTVV.

The chain combines TRBV5-4 with TRBJ2-3; 9 bases align to TRBD2. Germline V gene lookup returns CDR1 SGHNT and CDR2 YYREEE (reference sequence). This CDR3 is built from 14 residues. With V trimmed by 5 bases and J by 2 bases, 3 bases remained unmatched. The CDR3 protein is CASRSSGDTDTQYF. The CDR3 DNA sequence: TGTGCCAGCAGGTCTAGCGGGGACACAGATACGCAGTATTTT.

This chain links TRBV25-1 with TRBJ1-2; D is unclear. This CDR3 contains 15 residues. Germline CDR1 and CDR2: MGHDK and SYGVNS. The V end lost 7 bases, the J end lost 1 base, and 16 bases lay between the germline ends. The CDR3 loop is CASNLKGFVNYGYTF. Here the CDR3 DNA reads TGTGCCAGCAACCTGAAGGGTTTCGTTAACTATGGCTACACCTTC.

This chain joins TRBV29-1 and TRBJ2-3; maybe TRBD1 (5 bases). Per the germline V gene, CDR1 is SQVTM and CDR2 is ANQGSEA. The CDR3 is 13 residues long. Trimming cost V 3 bases and J 3 bases, with 10 bases left between them. CDR3 sequence: CSVDRAGTDTQYF. DNA for the CDR3: TGCAGCGTTGATCGGGCAGGGACAGATACGCAGTATTTT.

This clone was counted between two and nine times. This chain connects TRBV19 to TRBJ1-1; D might be TRBD1 (6 bases). Trimming shortened V by 4 bases and J by 2 bases, and 20 bases separated the two germline ends. The germline CDR1 and CDR2 sequences are LNHDA and SQIVND (reference sequence). The CDR3 sequence is 17 residues long. CDR3 loop: CASSNPIRAGANTEAFF. DNA for the CDR3: TGTGCCAGTAGTAACCCCATCCGAGCGGGGGCAAACACTGAAGCTTTCTTT.

V is TRBV5-6 and J is TRBJ1-5; D gene unclear. Looked up from germline, CDR1 is SGHDT and CDR2 is YYEEEE. V was trimmed by 1 base and J by 0 bases, leaving 11 bases between them. This CDR3 is built from 16 residues. CDR3: CASSLRTVYSNQPQHF. CDR3 DNA: TGTGCCAGCAGCTTGCGGACGGTTTATAGCAATCAGCCCCAGCATTTT.

V gene TRBV6-5 combines with J gene TRBJ2-2; perhaps TRBD2 as D (5 bases). Between the trimmed V and J ends, which lost 6 bases and 6 bases, there was a span of 14 bases. This CDR3 contains 14 residues. Germline V CDR1 and CDR2: MNHEY, SVGAGI. CDR3 amino acids: CASRKGSISGELFF. Written as DNA, the CDR3 is TGTGCCAGCAGGAAAGGGAGTATTTCCGGGGAGCTGTTTTTT.

J is TRBJ2-5 and V is TRBV30; 8 nucleotides agree with TRBD2. CDR3 size: 13 residues. The germline CDR1 and CDR2 sequences are GTSNPN and SVGIG (reference sequence). V gave up 0 bases and J gave up 4 bases; unmatched junction bases: 1. DNA for the CDR3: TGTGCCTGGAGTGTAGCGGGGGTAGAGACCCAGTACTTC. Translating it yields CAWSVAGVETQYF. The full variable domain, rest sourced from reference TRBV30 and TRBJ2-5, is SQTIHQWPATLVQPVGSPLSLECTVEGTSNPNLYWYRQAAGRGLQLLFYSVGIGQISSEVPQNLSASRPQDRQFILSSKKLLLSDSGFYLCAWSVAGVETQYFGPGTRLLVL.

The V call is TRBV18, the J call TRBJ1-1; 8 nucleotides agree with TRBD1. The CDR3 has 14 amino acids. Germline CDR1 reads KGHSH; CDR2 reads LQKENI. V shed 2 bases, J shed 5 bases, and the junction held 4 bases outside the gene matches. This CDR3 is CASSPDRGGTEAFF. The CDR3 DNA is TGTGCCAGCTCACCAGACAGGGGAGGGACTGAAGCTTTCTTT.

The table lists this clone with a few counts. The gene calls are TRBV28 and TRBJ1-1, with D perhaps TRBD1 (6 bases). Looked up from germline, CDR1 is MDHEN and CDR2 is SYDVKM. The CDR3 has 15 amino acids. V shed 5 bases and J shed 5 bases, with 18 bases lying between them. CDR3 loop: CASSPTTGSGTEAFF. The DNA for the CDR3 is TGTGCCAGCAGTCCCACTACAGGGAGTGGGACTGAAGCTTTCTTT.

V is TRBV5-8 and J is TRBJ1-2; D not resolved. The germline gives CDR1 SGHTS, CDR2 YDEGEE. The V end lost 0 bases, the J end lost 4 bases, and 10 bases lay between the germline ends. CDR3 length: 14 residues. The CDR3 spells CASSLVLGGYGYTF. The CDR3 DNA follows: TGTGCCAGCAGCTTGGTTTTGGGTGGCTATGGCTACACCTTC.

This rearrangement joins TRBV6-4 to TRBJ2-1; D possibly corresponds to TRBD2 (6 bases). Germline CDR1 is MRHNA and CDR2 is SNTAGT. The V end was cut by 2 bases, the J end by 4 bases, with 9 bases between. This CDR3 has 14 residues. The CDR3 region is CASSDRGAYNEQFF. CDR3 in DNA: TGTGCCAGCAGTGACCGCGGGGCTTACAATGAGCAGTTCTTC.

The V and J genes are TRBV6-5 and TRBJ1-6, with D unclear. The CDR3 has 14 amino acids. In germline, CDR1 is MNHEY, CDR2 SVGAGI. V lost 1 base and J 6 bases, leaving 7 bases between the germline ends. The CDR3 loop is CASSYWQINSPLHF. CDR3 nucleotide sequence: TGTGCCAGCAGTTACTGGCAGATTAATTCACCCCTCCACTTT.

This rearrangement joins TRBV30 to TRBJ2-3; TRBD1 is a possible D gene (8 bases). Trimming cost V 7 bases and J 6 bases, with 20 bases left between them. There are 14 residues in the CDR3. Germline CDR1 and CDR2: GTSNPN and SVGIG (reference sequence). The CDR3 DNA follows: TGTGCCTTCCGCAAAAACAGGGGGGGGGATACGCAGTATTTT. This gives the protein CAFRKNRGGDTQYF.

The J gene is TRBJ2-7, the V gene TRBV7-2, with D uncertain. Germline V gives CDR1 SGHTA, CDR2 FQGNSA. Between the trimmed V and J ends, which lost 3 bases and 5 bases, there was a span of 8 bases. The CDR3 runs to 12 residues. This chain's CDR3 is CASSLLRNEQYF. CDR3 bases: TGTGCCAGCAGCTTGTTGCGGAACGAGCAGTACTTC.

The chain combines TRBV18 with TRBJ1-2, with D maybe TRBD1 (6 bases). The length of the CDR3 is 12 residues. Germline V lookup: CDR1 KGHSH, CDR2 LQKENI. V lost 3 bases, J lost 6 bases, and 8 bases lay in between. CDR3 sequence: CASSPGADGYTF. The CDR3 nucleotides read TGTGCCAGCTCACCGGGGGCGGATGGCTACACCTTC.

The genes are TRBV6-5 and TRBJ2-7; 7 nucleotides match TRBD1. The trim removed 0 bases at V and 2 bases at J, leaving 7 bases unmatched. The germline CDR1 and CDR2 sequences are MNHEY and SVGAGI. The CDR3 length is 16 residues. The CDR3 nucleotides are TGTGCCAGCAGTTACTCGTTCGACAGGGTCACCTACGAGCAGTACTTC. As protein: CASSYSFDRVTYEQYF.

This sequence joins TRBV9 and TRBJ2-2; either TRBD1 or TRBD2 may supply D (6 bases each). Germline values: CDR1 SGDLS, CDR2 YYNGEE. V shed 0 bases and J shed 2 bases, with 14 bases lying between them. The CDR3 covers 17 residues. CDR3 protein: CASSVVPGALNTGELFF. DNA of the CDR3: TGTGCCAGCAGCGTAGTACCGGGGGCACTCAACACCGGGGAGCTGTTTTTT.

The V gene is TRBV5-5, the J gene TRBJ2-2, with 12 positions matching TRBD2. Germline lookup yields CDR1 SGHKS and CDR2 YYEKEE (reference sequence). The CDR3 totals 16 residues. V was pared by 4 bases and J by 8 bases, with 9 bases of the junction left unmatched. In nucleotides, the CDR3 is TGTGCCAGCAGCCCCGGACTAGCGGGGAAGTCAGGGGAGCTGTTTTTT. It is translated as CASSPGLAGKSGELFF. The whole variable domain, filled in from reference TRBV5-5 and TRBJ2-2, reads DAGVTQSPTHLIKTRGQQVTLRCSPISGHKSVSWYQQVLGQGPQFIFQYYEKEERGRGNFPDRFSARQFPNYSSELNVNALLLGDSALYLCASSPGLAGKSGELFFGEGSRLTVL.

The table lists this clone with a count of one. The chain joins TRBV4-1 to TRBJ1-2; 8 bases are a match to TRBD1. V shed 4 bases, J shed 4 bases, and the junction held 8 bases outside the gene matches. The CDR3 is made up of 15 amino acids. Germline V CDR1 and CDR2: MGHRA, YSYEKL. CDR3 region: CASSPSDRDGYGYTF. The CDR3, as DNA: TGCGCCAGCAGCCCCTCGGACAGGGACGGCTATGGCTACACCTTC.

The gene calls are TRBV7-9 and TRBJ2-3; weak D call: TRBD2 (5 bases). In germline, CDR1 is SEHNR, CDR2 FQNEAQ (reference sequence). The V end lost 3 bases, the J end lost 0 bases, and 7 bases lay between the germline ends. This CDR3 is built from 14 residues. The CDR3 DNA follows: TGTGCCAGCAGCTTTAAGCGGAGCACAGATACGCAGTATTTT. It yields the protein CASSFKRSTDTQYF.

V and J are TRBV6-6 and TRBJ2-1; no clear D. With 7 bases removed from V and 10 bases from J, the gap between germline ends came to 11 bases. The V gene's germline CDR1 is MNHNY and CDR2 SVGAGI (reference sequence). The CDR3 covers 11 residues. The CDR3 sequence: CASNRAEEQFF. In DNA form, the CDR3 reads TGTGCCAGCAACCGGGCTGAGGAGCAGTTCTTC.

The chain combines TRBV5-5 with TRBJ1-5; D is undetermined. Germline V CDR1 and CDR2: SGHKS, YYEKEE (reference sequence). Trimming left V 4 bases short and J 6 bases short, with 14 bases between. The length of the CDR3 is 14 residues. DNA for the CDR3: TGTGCCAGCAGCCCGGAGGCCCGGGGTCAGCCCCAGCATTTT. This encodes CASSPEARGQPQHF.

This chain links TRBV7-2 with TRBJ2-1, with 9 bases lining up with TRBD1. Germline loops: CDR1 SGHTA, CDR2 FQGNSA. The junction had 7 bases not matched to a gene; V was cut back by 2 bases and J by 8 bases. This CDR3 comprises 15 residues. The CDR3 region is CASSLLGQGKYEQFF. The CDR3 DNA reads as TGTGCCAGCAGCTTACTGGGACAGGGTAAATATGAGCAGTTCTTC.

The chain carries TRBV30 and TRBJ2-2; possibly TRBD1 or TRBD2 for D (5 bases each). Germline CDR1 GTSNPN, CDR2 SVGIG (reference sequence). Trimming pared 2 bases from V and 5 bases from J, leaving 15 bases between. The CDR3 extends over 15 amino acids. CDR3: CAWSIFGTATGELFF. DNA for the CDR3: TGTGCCTGGAGTATCTTCGGGACGGCGACCGGGGAGCTGTTTTTT. The full variable domain, with the rest looked up from reference TRBV30 and TRBJ2-2, is SQTIHQWPATLVQPVGSPLSLECTVEGTSNPNLYWYRQAAGRGLQLLFYSVGIGQISSEVPQNLSASRPQDRQFILSSKKLLLSDSGFYLCAWSIFGTATGELFFGEGSRLTVL.